One sample yielded the 16 T cell receptor beta chains listed below, sequenced in a study of T cell responses to AZD1222 COVID-19 vaccine. Generated by immunoSEQ multiplex PCR, the TCRdb table keeps only in-frame clones and is missing some. The repertoire holds 74,000 or so clones, with 70% to 90% as singletons. The sequenced sample was peripheral blood, obtained on day 0 of AZD1222 vaccination. These receptors were obtained from an adult in good health.

The V call is TRBV7-2, the J call TRBJ2-1; 8 bases line up with TRBD1. Trimming at V came to 7 bases and at J to 4 bases, leaving 9 bases not matched to a gene. Germline loops: CDR1 SGHTA, CDR2 FQGNSA. The length of the CDR3 is 15 residues. Here the CDR3 reads CASIMDRAGYNEQFF. The DNA for the CDR3 is TGTGCCAGCATCATGGACAGGGCTGGGTACAATGAGCAGTTCTTC.

The chain couples TRBV4-3 to TRBJ1-4; D is undetermined. The CDR3 totals 15 residues. Trimming cost V 2 bases and J 5 bases, with 12 bases left between them. The germline V gene encodes CDR1 LGHNA and CDR2 YSLEER. In DNA, the CDR3 is TGCGCCAGCAGCCAAATTACAGAGCCCAATGAAAAACTGTTTTTT. Its translation: CASSQITEPNEKLFF.

This rearrangement joins TRBV7-2 to TRBJ1-2, with unresolved D. V lost 0 bases to trimming and J lost 8 bases, with 4 bases between them. Germline V CDR1 and CDR2: SGHTA, FQGNSA. The CDR3 is made up of 11 amino acids. CDR3 in DNA: TGTGCCAGCAGCTTAGCGGGGGGCTACACCTTC. Translated: CASSLAGGYTF.

This chain connects TRBV5-1 to TRBJ2-7; 13 nucleotides line up with TRBD2. Germline V gene sequence: CDR1 SGHRS, CDR2 YFSETQ. The ends lost 4 bases at V and 6 bases at J; junction bases unmatched: 7. This CDR3 contains 15 residues. For the CDR3, the DNA is TGCGCCAGCAGCGGATCGGGACTAGCGGGATCCGAGCAGTACTTC. It codes for CASSGSGLAGSEQYF.

DNA of the CDR3: TGTGCCAGTAGTATAGGGGCGGGGAGGGGGCCCCAGCATTTT. Its translation is CASSIGAGRGPQHF. The chain joins TRBV19 to TRBJ1-5; D might be TRBD1 (5 bases). Per germline, CDR1 LNHDA and CDR2 SQIVND (reference sequence). The CDR3 loop spans 14 amino acids. V was clipped by 1 base and J by 9 bases, with 13 bases between them.

Only one count was recorded for this clone. The V and J genes are TRBV4-2 and TRBJ2-2; 8 bases match TRBD2. V lost 0 bases and J lost 4; bases outside the gene matches: 10. The CDR3 extends over 18 amino acids. Germline V gene lookup returns CDR1 LGHNA and CDR2 YNFKEQ. CDR3 bases: TGTGCCAGCAGCCAAGAGGGTCTGGGACTAGGAAGCACCGGGGAGCTGTTTTTT. This sequence encodes CASSQEGLGLGSTGELFF.

The CDR3 sequence: CASSPRTGQADTQYF. In DNA form, the CDR3 reads TGTGCCAGCAGCCCCCGGACGGGCCAGGCAGATACGCAGTATTTT. The J gene is TRBJ2-3, the V gene TRBV7-2, with D hard to call. The CDR3 has 15 residues. CDR1 SGHTA and CDR2 FQGNSA come from the germline V gene. V gave up 5 bases and J gave up 4 bases, with 16 bases separating them.

V is TRBV7-3 and J is TRBJ1-2; 7 bases match TRBD1. The germline CDR1 and CDR2 sequences are SGHTA and FQGTGA. The CDR3 is 13 residues long. The V and J ends lost 5 bases and 6 bases, in that order; junction bases with no gene match: 6. Here the CDR3 reads CASSAAGTDGYTF. The DNA of the CDR3 is TGTGCCAGCAGCGCCGCCGGGACAGATGGCTACACCTTC.

V usage is TRBV2 and J usage is TRBJ1-1, with a tentative D call TRBD1 (5 bases). Per germline, CDR1 SNHLY and CDR2 FYNNEI. Trimming shortened V by 7 bases and J by 0 bases, and 12 bases separated the two germline ends. The CDR3 sequence is 14 residues long. In DNA form, the CDR3 reads TGTGCCAGCAAACTAGGGGTGATGAACACTGAAGCTTTCTTT. Translating gives CASKLGVMNTEAFF.

This clone was seen once. The chain carries TRBV18 and TRBJ2-7, with D perhaps matching TRBD2 (6 bases). This CDR3 has 15 residues. Looked up from germline, CDR1 is KGHSH and CDR2 is LQKENI. V was clipped by 0 bases and J by 1 base, with 10 bases between them. The CDR3 spells CASSPPGTLSYEQYF. In DNA form, the CDR3 reads TGTGCCAGCTCACCACCCGGGACTTTATCCTACGAGCAGTACTTC.

This chain joins TRBV7-2 and TRBJ2-7; 11 nucleotides line up with TRBD2. The ends lost 7 bases at V and 4 bases at J; junction bases unmatched: 12. The CDR3 is 16 amino acids. From germline, CDR1 is SGHTA and CDR2 FQGNSA. CDR3 protein: CASIPEPTSGEYEQYF. CDR3 DNA: TGTGCCAGCATCCCTGAACCGACTAGCGGGGAATACGAGCAGTACTTC.

V gene TRBV6-6 combines with J gene TRBJ2-7, with 7 bases that match TRBD1. V lost 5 bases and J lost 6; bases outside the gene matches: 4. Per germline, CDR1 MNHNY and CDR2 SVGAGI (reference sequence). This CDR3 region has 12 residues. CDR3: CASSPTGVEQYF. The DNA for the CDR3 is TGTGCCAGCAGTCCTACAGGGGTCGAGCAGTACTTC.

The genes are TRBV24-1 and TRBJ1-2; D call uncertain. Trimming removed 1 base from V and 4 bases from J, with 6 bases in between. CDR3 length: 13 residues. Germline V gives CDR1 KGHDR, CDR2 SFDVKD. The CDR3 loop reads CATSDLYSYGYTF. In DNA form, the CDR3 reads TGTGCCACCAGTGATTTATACAGCTATGGCTACACCTTC.

The V and J genes are TRBV12-3 or TRBV12-4 and TRBJ2-7; D unclear. CDR3 length: 13 amino acids. Between the trimmed V and J ends, which lost 6 bases and 1 base, there was a span of 10 bases. CDR3 in DNA: TGTGCCAGCAGGCCGACTTCATCCTACGAGCAGTACTTC. Translation gives CASRPTSSYEQYF.

The V gene is TRBV6-2 or TRBV6-3, the J gene TRBJ1-5, with TRBD1 matching over 7 bases. The CDR3 loop spans 15 amino acids. V lost 2 bases and J lost 7; bases outside the gene matches: 8. Germline lookup yields CDR1 MNHEY and CDR2 SVGEGT. CDR3 protein: CASSYRDSEKQPQHF. Written as DNA, the CDR3 is TGTGCCAGCAGTTACCGGGACAGTGAAAAACAGCCCCAGCATTTT.

The V gene is TRBV25-1, the J gene TRBJ1-4; no definite D call. V gave up 4 bases and J gave up 1 base, with 4 bases separating them. The CDR3 consists of 13 residues. Germline assignment: CDR1 MGHDK and CDR2 SYGVNS. The CDR3 DNA is TGTGCCAGCAGTGGCCAAACTAATGAAAAACTGTTTTTT. Protein product: CASSGQTNEKLFF.